These 11 T cell receptor delta chains originate from one sample sequenced in a study of gamma-delta T cells after stem cell transplantation. TCRdb reran clone calling via CATT on the RT-PCR reads. In the table there are 2,000 or so delta-chain clones, roughly 30% of which are singletons. The sequencing input was gamma-delta T cells. These receptor sequences come from a human donor. It is not recorded whose cells these are; they may come from a transplant donor.

This chain uses TRDV2 with TRDJ1, with 9 bases fitting TRDD3. J was trimmed by 1 base and V by 2 bases; bases with no gene match: 1. The CDR3 runs to 14 residues. The germline V gene encodes CDR1 GEAIGNYY and CDR2 EKD. The DNA for the CDR3 is TGTGCCTGTGACAGCTGGGGGATCACCGATAAACTCATCTTT. This codes for CACDSWGITDKLIF.

This clone turned up a few times. The V gene is TRDV2, the J gene TRDJ1, with 12 bases fitting TRDD3. The CDR3 covers 16 residues. The germline V gene has CDR1 GEAIGNYY and CDR2 EKD. With 3 bases clipped from V and 4 bases from J, the junction kept 8 bases outside the gene matches. In DNA, the CDR3 is TGTGCCTGTGACCCCGTACTGGGGGATACTAACGATAAACTCATCTTT. The encoded protein is CACDPVLGDTNDKLIF.

There are a few counts of this clone. J is TRDJ1 and V is TRDV2; 12 bases fit TRDD3. The V segment lost 1 base and the J segment 2 bases; nucleotides outside the gene matches: 1. Germline V gives CDR1 GEAIGNYY, CDR2 EKD. CDR3 size: 15 residues. The CDR3 is CACDTLGDTTDKLIF. For the CDR3, the DNA is TGTGCCTGTGACACTCTGGGGGATACGACCGATAAACTCATCTTT.

The chain uses TRDV2 and TRDJ1; 8 bases map to TRDD3. The J segment lost 0 bases and the V segment lost 0 bases, leaving 11 bases of the junction unmatched. Germline V gives CDR1 GEAIGNYY, CDR2 EKD. The CDR3 is made up of 18 amino acids. CDR3 protein: CACDTILGDTGDTDKLIF. CDR3 nucleotide sequence: TGTGCCTGTGACACCATACTCGGGGATACCGGGGACACCGATAAACTCATCTTT.

Concerning this clone: Compared with germline, one end of the junction differs, possibly owing to a read error. This chain joins TRDV2 and TRDJ1; 7 bases match TRDD3. CDR1 and CDR2 (germline): GEAIGNYY, EKD. The CDR3 is 20 amino acids. Here the CDR3 DNA reads TGTGCCTGTGACAGTATCTTAGGCGCTGGGGATATGGGCGACACCGATACACTCATCTTT. Protein sequence: CACDSILGAGDMGDTDTLIF.

This clone was detected only a few times. This may arise from a read error, as a much more abundant clone is one base away. The rearrangement uses TRDV2 and TRDJ1; D remains ambiguous. The CDR3 has 14 amino acids. The germline gives CDR1 GEAIGNYY, CDR2 EKD. Trimming left V 2 bases short and J 1 base short, with 10 bases between. The DNA of the CDR3 is TGTGCCTGTGACAACATACACGGCACCGATAAACTCATCTTT. Protein product: CACDNIHGTDKLIF.

A word on this clone: A read error may produce the germline difference seen at one junction end. The sample carries other DNA sequences with the same CDR3. The chain combines TRDV2 with TRDJ1, with 10 bases identical to TRDD3. Per the germline V gene, CDR1 is GEAIGNYY and CDR2 is EKD. The CDR3 length is 20 residues. CDR3 coding DNA: TGTGCCTGCGACACAATAAAACGAGGGGGATACGGTCAAGCAGACGATACACTCATCTTT. This translates into CACDTIKRGGYGQADDTLIF.

This clone was counted a few times. This likely stems from a read error, as it lies one base from a far larger clone. The chain employs TRDV2 and TRDJ3; TRDD3 aligns across 8 bases. Germline CDR1 is GEAIGNYY and CDR2 is EKD. CDR3 length equals 19 residues. The V gene end was trimmed by 3 bases and the J gene end by 0 bases; junction bases not matched to a gene: 9. CDR3 nucleotide sequence: TGTGCCTGTGACGCCGCTGGGGGAACGAGCTCCTGGGACACCCGACAGATGTTTTTC. Translating gives CACDAAGGTSSWDTRQMFF.

V usage is TRDV2 and J usage is TRDJ1; 13 nucleotides line up with TRDD3. Germline lookup yields CDR1 GEAIGNYY and CDR2 EKD. With 3 bases clipped from V and 0 bases from J, the junction kept 15 bases outside the gene matches. This CDR3 is 20 amino acids long. CDR3 sequence: CACDPVNWGIRVGYTDKLIF. DNA for the CDR3: TGTGCCTGTGACCCCGTGAACTGGGGGATACGCGTAGGGTACACCGATAAACTCATCTTT.

The rearrangement uses TRDV2 and TRDJ1; possibly TRDD3 for D (6 bases). The germline V gene encodes CDR1 GEAIGNYY and CDR2 EKD. Between the trimmed V and J ends, which lost 2 bases and 4 bases, there was a span of 10 bases. There are 13 residues in the CDR3. CDR3 nucleotides: TGTGCCTGTGACATACTGGGCAACGATAAACTCATCTTT. The encoded protein is CACDILGNDKLIF.

Sample share makes this clone large (0.1 to 1%). Other DNA sequences in this sample translate to the same CDR3. The gene calls are TRDV2 and TRDJ1; 8 bases match TRDD3. Germline values: CDR1 GEAIGNYY, CDR2 EKD. The junction had 25 bases not matched to a gene; V was cut back by 0 bases and J by 2 bases. The CDR3 extends over 22 amino acids. In DNA form, the CDR3 reads TGTGCCTGTGACACCGTATCGCAGGCTGAAAATACTGGGGGGCCAGGGACCGATAAACTCATCTTT. It encodes CACDTVSQAENTGGPGTDKLIF.